Listed here is a single T cell receptor beta chain. The authors carried out high-throughput sequencing of TCR beta. They applied it to CD8+ and CD4+ T cells obtained from blood. TEMRA cells were FACS-enriched, unlike CD8+ and CD4+ T cells, which were negatively isolated. This entry belongs to a study of CD8 T cells in Susac syndrome. The authors reverse transcribed about 0.5 to 1 ug RNA with random hexamers. TCR beta CDR3 was amplified by immunoSEQ multiplex PCR. This amplification extended across 54 Vbeta and 13 Jbeta segments. Each CDR3 protein gets one entry after TCRdb re-called the immunoSEQ multiplex PCR reads with MiXCR. The sample has about 290,000 distinct CDR3 sequences, 65% to 90% seen once. Per germline, CDR1 LGHDT and CDR2 YNNKEL (reference sequence). The V segment lost 1 base and the J segment 2 bases; nucleotides outside the gene matches: 3. The CDR3 sequence is 16 residues long.

The sequenced sample was CD8+ T cells from PBMCs. This TCR was sampled from a human donor with multiple sclerosis. This chain links TRBV3-1 with TRBJ2-1, with TRBD2 matching over 9 bases. CDR3 in amino acids: CASSQGAGGPYNEQFF. DNA for the CDR3: TGTGCCAGCAGCCAAGGTGCGGGAGGGCCCTACAATGAGCAGTTCTTC.